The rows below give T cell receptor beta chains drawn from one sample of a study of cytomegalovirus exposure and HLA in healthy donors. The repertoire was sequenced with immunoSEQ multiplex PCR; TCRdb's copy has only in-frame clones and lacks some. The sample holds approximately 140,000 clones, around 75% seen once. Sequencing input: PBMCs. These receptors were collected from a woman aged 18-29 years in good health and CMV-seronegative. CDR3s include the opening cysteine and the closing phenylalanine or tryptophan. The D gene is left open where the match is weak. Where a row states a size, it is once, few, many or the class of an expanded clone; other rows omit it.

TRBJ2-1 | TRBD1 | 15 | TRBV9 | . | CASSASGTGGNEQFF | TGTGCCAGCAGCGCCTCCGGGACAGGGGGCAATGAGCAGTTCTTC
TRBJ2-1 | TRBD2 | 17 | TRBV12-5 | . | CASGSNPAGVVWNEQFF | TGTGCTAGTGGTTCCAATCCTGCGGGAGTAGTCTGGAATGAGCAGTTCTTC
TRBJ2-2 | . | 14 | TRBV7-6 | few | CASSYSYRGGELFF | TGTGCCAGCAGCTACTCCTATCGGGGCGGGGAGCTGTTTTTT
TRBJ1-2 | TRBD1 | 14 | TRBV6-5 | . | CASSYTGTGTGYTF | TGTGCCAGCAGTTACACCGGGACAGGGACTGGCTACACCTTC
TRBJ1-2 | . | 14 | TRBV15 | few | CATSGGRLNYGYTF | TGTGCCACCAGCGGAGGGCGACTGAACTATGGCTACACCTTC
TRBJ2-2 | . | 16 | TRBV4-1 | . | CASSPRTGGYTGELFF | TGCGCCAGCAGCCCGAGGACCGGAGGGTACACCGGGGAGCTGTTTTTT
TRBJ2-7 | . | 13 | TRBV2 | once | CASGVLGPYEQYF | TGTGCCAGCGGTGTCTTGGGGCCCTACGAGCAGTACTTC
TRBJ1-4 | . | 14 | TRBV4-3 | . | CASSQDRGREKLFF | TGCGCCAGCAGCCAAGATAGGGGTAGGGAAAAACTGTTTTTT
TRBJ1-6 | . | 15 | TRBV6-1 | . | CASSRTRTGNSPLHF | TGTGCCAGCAGTCGAACCAGGACGGGGAACTCACCCCTCCACTTT
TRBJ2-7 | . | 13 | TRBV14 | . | CASSQVQPGEQYF | TGTGCCAGCAGCCAAGTGCAACCGGGCGAGCAGTACTTC
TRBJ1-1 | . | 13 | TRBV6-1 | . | CASTVTENTEAFF | TGTGCCAGCACCGTGACAGAGAACACTGAAGCTTTCTTT
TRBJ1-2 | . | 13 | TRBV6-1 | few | CASSESINYGYTF | TGTGCCAGCAGTGAATCCATTAACTATGGCTACACCTTC
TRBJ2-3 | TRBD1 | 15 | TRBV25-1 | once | CASRVQGARTDTQYF | TGTGCCAGCAGGGTACAGGGGGCTAGGACAGATACGCAGTATTTT
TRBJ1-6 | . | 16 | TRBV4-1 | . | CASSQDREGVISPLHF | TGCGCCAGCAGCCAAGATCGGGAGGGGGTAATTTCACCCCTCCACTTT
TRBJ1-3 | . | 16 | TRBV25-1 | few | CASSGNDRRSGNTIYF | TGTGCCAGCAGTGGGAATGATCGGAGGTCTGGAAACACCATATATTTT
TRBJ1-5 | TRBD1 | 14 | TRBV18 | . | CASSPGQGATPQHF | TGTGCCAGCTCACCAGGACAGGGGGCGACGCCCCAGCATTTT